This T cell receptor beta chain derives from a study of cytotoxic CD8 clonotypes in ibrutinib-treated CLL. Profiled with immunoSEQ multiplex PCR; TCRdb holds only in-frame clones, not every one. The repertoire consists of about 180,000 clones, with about four fifths occurring once and the leading ten covering about 4.5%. The CDR3 is 13 residues long. The V end lost 7 bases, the J end lost 7 bases, and 14 bases lay between the germline ends. Looked up from germline, CDR1 is MNHNY and CDR2 is SVGAGI (reference sequence). V and J are TRBV6-6 and TRBJ2-1; D possibly corresponds to TRBD2 (7 bases). The receptor's source is a human donor with chronic lymphocytic leukemia. Sample: PBMCs, taken after 24 months of ibrutinib treatment. The CDR3 nucleotides are TGTGCCAGCACGCGGGGGCCGGGGAATGAGCAGTTCTTC. Translated: CASTRGPGNEQFF.